These 18 T cell receptor beta chains were sequenced from one sample in a study of shared clonotypes between healthy human individuals. Terminally differentiated effector memory CD45RA+ cells were excluded by CCR7 positive selection of CD45RO-negative cells. The assay was immunoSEQ multiplex PCR, and TCRdb's table has in-frame clones only and misses some. The data show 650,000 to 800,000 clones, 92% seen once. Input material: naive CD8+ T cells sorted from blood. These receptors were taken from a man younger than 40 in good health.

The chain links TRBV6-5 to TRBJ1-1; D uncertain. The CDR3 covers 13 residues. Germline lookup yields CDR1 MNHEY and CDR2 SVGAGI. Trimming took off 2 bases at V and 1 base at J, with 5 bases between the two ends. The CDR3 DNA follows: TGTGCCAGCAGTTACGTAAAGAACACTGAAGCTTTCTTT. Protein product: CASSYVKNTEAFF.

J is TRBJ1-4 and V is TRBV12-5; 12 bases fit TRBD1. The CDR3 length is 15 residues. V lost 3 bases to trimming and J lost 6 bases; unmatched junction nucleotides: 2. CDR1 LGHNT and CDR2 FRNRAP come from the germline V gene. CDR3 DNA sequence: TGTGCTAGTGGTTTCGGGGACAGGGGGCATGAAAAACTGTTTTTT. Amino acid sequence: CASGFGDRGHEKLFF.

This clone appeared a single time. The chain carries TRBV4-1 and TRBJ2-1; a weak D match, TRBD2 (6 bases). The CDR3 extends over 15 amino acids. Germline CDR1 is MGHRA and CDR2 is YSYEKL. The V and J ends lost 4 bases and 3 bases respectively, with 13 bases between them. The CDR3 spells CASSRRQGGYNEQFF. CDR3 nucleotide sequence: TGCGCCAGCAGCCGGCGGCAGGGAGGCTACAATGAGCAGTTCTTC.

The chain uses TRBV29-1 and TRBJ2-7; 7 bases map to TRBD1. J lost 3 bases, V lost 5 bases, and 7 bases had no gene match. The CDR3 loop spans 13 amino acids. Per germline, CDR1 SQVTM and CDR2 ANQGSEA. The CDR3 protein is CSVTGESHYEQYF. In nucleotides, the CDR3 is TGCAGCGTTACAGGGGAAAGTCACTACGAGCAGTACTTC.

The chain employs TRBV7-9 and TRBJ1-2, with TRBD1 as a possible D gene (5 bases). CDR1 and CDR2 from the germline V gene are SEHNR and FQNEAQ (reference sequence). Trimming removed 5 bases from V and 4 bases from J, with 17 bases in between. This CDR3 spans 15 amino acids. In nucleotides, the CDR3 is TGTGCCAGCAGCCCGCCCCGGACACCGATCTATGGCTACACCTTC. It specifies CASSPPRTPIYGYTF.

The chain is built from TRBV28 and TRBJ1-5; a possible D gene is TRBD1 (6 bases). This CDR3 has 15 amino acids. Germline lookup yields CDR1 MDHEN and CDR2 SYDVKM. Deletions cut 3 bases from V and 2 bases from J, with 11 bases between. The CDR3 spells CASSFEAGGNQPQHF. The CDR3 DNA reads as TGTGCCAGCAGTTTTGAGGCAGGGGGCAATCAGCCCCAGCATTTT.

The chain carries TRBV13 and TRBJ2-7; 8 bases agree with TRBD2. Germline V gene lookup returns CDR1 PRHDT and CDR2 FYEKMQ (reference sequence). After removal of 2 bases from V and 2 bases from J, the junction contained 8 bases not matched to a gene. This CDR3 contains 16 residues. CDR3 nucleotide sequence: TGTGCCAGCAGCTTAACGCATGCGGGAGGCGCCTACGAGCAGTACTTC. Protein: CASSLTHAGGAYEQYF.

This chain connects TRBV11-2 to TRBJ2-3; 8 positions match TRBD2. The length of the CDR3 is 15 residues. The V gene's germline CDR1 is SGHAT and CDR2 FQNNGV. V shed 5 bases, J shed 3 bases, and the junction held 7 bases outside the gene matches. The CDR3 region is CASSLSGNPTDTQYF. CDR3 nucleotides: TGTGCCAGCAGCCTTAGCGGGAACCCTACAGATACGCAGTATTTT.

This chain links TRBV28 with TRBJ2-7; 8 bases line up with TRBD1. V lost 6 bases and J lost 2; bases outside the gene matches: 9. Germline values: CDR1 MDHEN, CDR2 SYDVKM. The CDR3 totals 15 residues. The CDR3 region is CASSHRGTSPYEQYF. Written as DNA, the CDR3 is TGTGCCAGCAGCCACAGGGGGACTTCCCCCTACGAGCAGTACTTC.

The rearrangement joins TRBV5-1 to TRBJ2-5; 7 positions agree with TRBD2. Per the germline V gene, CDR1 is SGHRS and CDR2 is YFSETQ. The CDR3 consists of 13 residues. Losses at the gene ends were 3 bases for V and 7 bases for J; bases not matched to a gene: 6. The CDR3 DNA reads as TGCGCCAGCAGCTCCGGACTAGAGGGGACCCAGTACTTC. Protein: CASSSGLEGTQYF. Filled out from reference TRBV5-1 and TRBJ2-5, the complete variable domain reads KAGVTQTPRYLIKTRGQQVTLSCSPISGHRSVSWYQQTPGQGLQFLFEYFSETQRNKGNFPGRFSGRQFSNSRSEMNVSTLELGDSALYLCASSSGLEGTQYFGPGTRLLVL.

This chain joins TRBV9 and TRBJ2-3, with D tentatively TRBD1 (6 bases). This CDR3 has 17 residues. Deletions cut 3 bases from V and 3 bases from J, with 20 bases between. CDR1 and CDR2 (germline): SGDLS, YYNGEE. CDR3 loop: CASSGPDRGGVTDTQYF. The DNA for the CDR3 is TGTGCCAGCAGCGGACCGGATCGAGGGGGAGTGACAGATACGCAGTATTTT.

The chain joins TRBV30 to TRBJ2-7; 10 nucleotides match TRBD1. V lost 4 bases and J lost 3; bases outside the gene matches: 6. In germline, CDR1 is GTSNPN, CDR2 SVGIG (reference sequence). There are 14 residues in the CDR3. In DNA, the CDR3 is TGTGCCTGGACTCCGGGACAGGGGATCTACGAGCAGTACTTC. Translation gives CAWTPGQGIYEQYF.

The V gene is TRBV5-1, the J gene TRBJ2-7; TRBD2 aligns across 7 bases. This CDR3 spans 18 amino acids. Trimming took 3 bases from V and 1 from J; bases not matched to a gene: 16. Per the germline V gene, CDR1 is SGHRS and CDR2 is YFSETQ. CDR3 nucleotides: TGCGCCAGCAGCTCATACACAGTCGGCTCTAGCGGTTCCTACGAGCAGTACTTC. This sequence encodes CASSSYTVGSSGSYEQYF.

The chain employs TRBV6-6 and TRBJ2-7; tentatively, D is TRBD1 or TRBD2 (6 bases each). The CDR3 extends over 16 amino acids. Between the trimmed V and J ends, which lost 0 bases and 3 bases, there was a span of 15 bases. Germline loops: CDR1 MNHNY, CDR2 SVGAGI (reference sequence). The chain's CDR3 is CASSYSRRDTDYEQYF. In DNA form, the CDR3 reads TGTGCCAGCAGTTACTCGAGGAGGGACACCGACTACGAGCAGTACTTC.

V usage is TRBV7-9 and J usage is TRBJ1-2; D call uncertain. The ends were cut back, 5 bases at V and 8 bases at J, with 9 bases in the middle. This CDR3 spans 11 amino acids. Germline V lookup: CDR1 SEHNR, CDR2 FQNEAQ (reference sequence). DNA for the CDR3: TGTGCCAGCAGCCATATGGGGGGCTACACCTTC. Protein sequence: CASSHMGGYTF.

Concerning this clone: The sample has other DNA sequences that encode this CDR3 too. This chain uses TRBV11-2 with TRBJ2-3; no definite D call. The CDR3 is made up of 12 amino acids. Germline V CDR1 and CDR2: SGHAT, FQNNGV. The ends were cut back, 8 bases at V and 1 base at J, with 7 bases in the middle. The DNA for the CDR3 is TGTGCCAGCTCGCCGGGCACAGATACGCAGTATTTT. The encoded protein is CASSPGTDTQYF.

The rearrangement uses TRBV4-3 and TRBJ1-1, with D possibly TRBD1 on 6 matching bases. Germline loops: CDR1 LGHNA, CDR2 YSLEER. This CDR3 region has 15 residues. The ends were cut back, 6 bases at V and 0 bases at J, with 14 bases in the middle. CDR3 protein: CASSPNDRLNTEAFF. Here the CDR3 DNA reads TGCGCCAGCAGTCCGAACGACAGGCTGAACACTGAAGCTTTCTTT.

The chain recombines TRBV14 with TRBJ2-1; 10 bases align to TRBD2. Trimming removed 4 bases from V and 8 bases from J; junction bases left unmatched: 5. Germline V gene data show CDR1 as SGHDN and CDR2 as FVKESK. The CDR3 is made up of 14 amino acids. CDR3 in DNA: TGTGCCAGCAGCCCGCTAGCGGGAGAGGATGAGCAGTTCTTC. It encodes CASSPLAGEDEQFF.